Each of the 12 T cell receptor beta chains below was sequenced from the same sample in a study of T cell clonality in common variable immunodeficiency. Some clones are missing from TCRdb's copy, which holds only in-frame ones; the method was immunoSEQ multiplex PCR. Listed for the sample are about 64,000 clones, none seen a single time. Sequenced input: peripheral blood mononuclear cells. The source is a person aged 18 to 75 in good health.

The sample holds many counts of this clone. Coverage ceases 3 residues before the CDR3 finishes, and the germline J gene fills in the end. The chain is built from TRBV20-1 and TRBJ2-2; 12 bases map to TRBD2. Per germline, CDR1 DFQATT and CDR2 SNEGSKA (reference sequence). V was pared by 3 bases and J by 6 bases, with 5 bases of the junction left unmatched. CDR3 length: 15 amino acids. The sequenced CDR3 bases are TGCAGTGCTAGCTCTAGCGGGAGGGCTTCCGGGGAG. It encodes CSASSSGRASGE. Given in full, the CDR3 is CSASSSGRASGELFF.

This clone was seen at least ten times. Read data end 3 residues before the CDR3 end; the end is taken from the germline J gene. J is TRBJ1-5 and V is TRBV28, with D possibly matching TRBD1 (6 bases). Between the trimmed V and J ends, which lost 6 bases and 3 bases, there was a span of 9 bases. CDR1 is MDHEN and CDR2 is SYDVKM in the germline V gene. CDR3 length: 13 amino acids. This CDR3 reads CASRGALNQPQHF. CDR3 bases read: TGTGCCAGCAGGGGGGCACTCAATCAGCCC.

This clone has a count of ten or more. The read is 3 residues too short to cover the CDR3 end, so that end is filled in from the germline J gene. The chain has TRBV20-1 and TRBJ1-4; D is possibly TRBD1 (5 bases). Germline CDR1 and CDR2: DFQATT and SNEGSKA (reference sequence). The CDR3 covers 13 residues. V was cut by 2 bases and J by 10 bases, with 14 bases left in between. The DNA read from the CDR3 is TGCAGTGCTAGACTAGGGGAAGTAGGAAAA. This gives the protein CSARLGEVGK. The full-length CDR3 reads as CSARLGEVGKLFF.

This clone was seen ten or more times. Coverage ceases 3 residues before the CDR3 finishes, and the germline J gene fills in the end. The chain recombines TRBV5-1 with TRBJ1-6, with 11 bases fitting TRBD1. V shed 9 bases and J 9 bases; nucleotides not matched to a gene: 20. Per germline, CDR1 SGHRS and CDR2 YFSETQ. The CDR3 sequence is 18 residues long. CDR3 bases read: TGCGCCACCCCACACCTCCGGGACAGGGGGTCTTTAGGTTCACCC. Encoded protein: CATPHLRDRGSLGSP. The entire CDR3 reads CATPHLRDRGSLGSPLHF.

This clone was recorded many times. The missing CDR3 end, 3 residues past where the read stops, is filled in from the germline J gene. The chain recombines TRBV15 with TRBJ1-4, with 8 bases fitting TRBD1. V lost 3 bases to trimming and J lost 6 bases; unmatched junction nucleotides: 9. Per the germline V gene, CDR1 is LNHNV and CDR2 is YYDKDF (reference sequence). This CDR3 is 16 amino acids long. The CDR3 reads CATSSRPGGEHEKLFF. The sequenced CDR3 bases are TGTGCCACCAGCAGTCGTCCAGGGGGCGAACATGAAAAA.

This clone has a count of ten or more. The read finishes 3 residues shy of the CDR3 end, and the germline J gene is used to complete it. The V gene is TRBV20-1, the J gene TRBJ1-5, with 7 positions matching TRBD1. Germline assignment: CDR1 DFQATT and CDR2 SNEGSKA (reference sequence). With 6 bases clipped from V and 6 bases from J, the junction kept 14 bases outside the gene matches. This CDR3 contains 15 residues. The part of the CDR3 DNA that was read is TGCAGTGCCAAGACAACGACAGGGCGAAGTCAGCCC. Translation gives CSAKTTTGRSQP. The full CDR3 reads CSAKTTTGRSQPQHF.

This clone has ten or more counts. The observed sequence ends 3 residues before the CDR3 terminus, with the missing tail filled in from the germline J gene. V is TRBV5-6 and J is TRBJ2-1; D may correspond to TRBD1 or TRBD2 (6 bases each). The CDR3 consists of 15 residues. V lost 4 bases and J 4 bases, leaving 15 bases between the germline ends. The V gene's germline CDR1 is SGHDT and CDR2 YYEEEE. The CDR3 reads CASSAAGHEYNEQFF. The part of the CDR3 DNA that was read is TGTGCCAGCAGCGCGGCGGGACATGAGTACAATGAG.

This clone was picked up many times. Read sequence stops 3 residues before the CDR3 end, and the germline J gene provides the missing end. This chain connects TRBV11-2 to TRBJ2-2; TRBD2 aligns across 7 bases. The length of the CDR3 is 14 residues. CDR1 and CDR2 (germline): SGHAT, FQNNGV. The CDR3 bases that were read are TGTGCCAGTACCAAGAGCGAGCGGGGTGGTGAG. Protein product: CASTKSERGGE. The whole CDR3 protein reads CASTKSERGGELFF.

This clone was observed many times. Read coverage stops 3 residues before the CDR3 terminus; the germline J gene supplies the remainder. The chain recombines TRBV6-1 with TRBJ1-4; 7 bases align to TRBD1. V lost 6 bases to trimming and J lost 3 bases; unmatched junction nucleotides: 4. CDR1 is MNHNS, CDR2 SASEGT, per germline. The CDR3 is made up of 14 amino acids. The CDR3 sequence is CASREQGSNEKLFF. The sequenced CDR3 bases are TGTGCCAGCAGGGAACAGGGGTCTAATGAAAAA.

This clone was counted ten times or more. The read halts 3 residues ahead of the CDR3 end, with the missing end drawn from the germline J gene. The rearrangement uses TRBV5-1 and TRBJ2-2; the D gene is possibly TRBD1 (5 bases). The V gene's germline CDR1 is SGHRS and CDR2 YFSETQ. CDR3 length: 16 amino acids. Trimming left V 2 bases short and J 0 bases short, with 11 bases between. CDR3 bases read: TGCGCCAGCAGCTTACCCAGGGTCTCGAACACCGGGGAG. Translated, it gives CASSLPRVSNTGE. The CDR3, in full, reads CASSLPRVSNTGELFF. Full variable domain (remainder filled in from reference TRBV5-1 and TRBJ2-2): KAGVTQTPRYLIKTRGQQVTLSCSPISGHRSVSWYQQTPGQGLQFLFEYFSETQRNKGNFPGRFSGRQFSNSRSEMNVSTLELGDSALYLCASSLPRVSNTGELFFGEGSRLTVL.

This clone was seen many times. The read ends 3 residues before the CDR3 terminus; that terminus is restored from the germline J gene. This chain joins TRBV19 and TRBJ1-2; TRBD1 aligns across 10 bases. The CDR3 covers 15 residues. CDR1 is LNHDA, CDR2 SQIVND, per germline (reference sequence). The V segment lost 4 bases and the J segment 4 bases; nucleotides outside the gene matches: 6. The CDR3 DNA, read in part, is TGTGCCAGTAGTACCCTGGGACAGGGGTTCTATGGC. Its translation: CASSTLGQGFYG. The entire CDR3 is CASSTLGQGFYGYTF.

This clone was recorded at least ten times. The CDR3 goes on 3 residues after the read ends, and that part is filled in from the germline J gene. This chain connects TRBV29-1 to TRBJ2-2; weak D call: TRBD2 (6 bases). CDR1 and CDR2 from the germline V gene are SQVTM and ANQGSEA. The CDR3 spans 12 residues. Trimming took off 6 bases at V and 5 bases at J, with 10 bases between the two ends. The part of the CDR3 DNA that was read is TGCAGCGTCGGGGAGGCGACCGGGGAG. Translation: CSVGEATGE. The full CDR3 is CSVGEATGELFF.